The 18 T cell receptor beta chains below all came from one sample that was sequenced in a study of shared clonotypes between healthy human individuals. Assay used: immunoSEQ multiplex PCR; TCRdb lists only in-frame clones, some missing. The data contain 2 million to 2.5 million clones, roughly 90% of them singletons. The source material was naive CD4+ T cells from PBMCs. As for subset: CD45RA+ positively selected. The receptors here all came from a man aged 18 to 29 in good health. Some clones in this sample may be carry-over from other donors' samples.

This clone appeared a few times. The rearrangement uses TRBV5-1 and TRBJ1-5, with 7 bases that match TRBD1. Trimming removed 2 bases from V and 4 bases from J; junction bases left unmatched: 3. The germline V gene has CDR1 SGHRS and CDR2 YFSETQ. There are 14 residues in the CDR3. The CDR3 spells CASSFGTENQPQHF. The CDR3 DNA is TGCGCCAGCAGCTTCGGGACAGAGAATCAGCCCCAGCATTTT.

The chain recombines TRBV11-2 with TRBJ2-5; TRBD1 is a possible D gene (5 bases). The tail of the sequence fits TRBJ2-7 better, so the J call may be wrong. Germline values: CDR1 SGHAT, CDR2 FQNNGV. This CDR3 has 16 residues. The CDR3 coding sequence is TGTGCCAGCAGCACCCTTTTGGGGCCAGACTCCTACGAGCAGTACTTC. This codes for CASSTLLGPDSYEQYF.

The V call is TRBV7-2, the J call TRBJ2-2; 7 nucleotides line up with TRBD1. The CDR3 extends over 15 amino acids. Germline CDR1 SGHTA, CDR2 FQGNSA. V lost 6 bases, J lost 2 bases, and 6 bases stayed unmatched. The CDR3 DNA is TGTGCCAGCAGACCCGGACAGGTTAACACCGGGGAGCTGTTTTTT. Translating it yields CASRPGQVNTGELFF.

The CDR3 DNA reads as TGTGCCAGCAGCAAAGGGACAGATACGCAGTATTTT. It yields the protein CASSKGTDTQYF. The chain links TRBV21-1 to TRBJ2-3. TRBV21-1 represents a pseudogene. CDR3 size: 12 residues.

V is TRBV4-1 and J is TRBJ1-5; D perhaps matches TRBD1 (6 bases). CDR3 length: 16 amino acids. The germline V gene encodes CDR1 MGHRA and CDR2 YSYEKL. Trimming stripped 4 bases from V and 0 bases from J, with 13 bases between. The CDR3 protein is CASSPTGGTSNQPQHF. The DNA for the CDR3 is TGCGCCAGCAGCCCGACTGGGGGCACTAGCAATCAGCCCCAGCATTTT.

This clone appeared once. J is TRBJ2-1 and V is TRBV7-2; D gene ambiguous. Between the trimmed V and J ends, which lost 5 bases and 7 bases, there was a span of 12 bases. The CDR3 totals 13 residues. Germline V lookup: CDR1 SGHTA, CDR2 FQGNSA. This CDR3 reads CASSTLDGNEQFF. CDR3 DNA sequence: TGTGCCAGCAGCACCTTAGACGGTAATGAGCAGTTCTTC. The full variable domain, its missing parts supplied by reference TRBV7-2 and TRBJ2-1, is GAGVSQSPSNKVTEKGKDVELRCDPISGHTALYWYRQSLGQGLEFLIYFQGNSAPDKSGLPSDRFSAERTGGSVSTLTIQRTQQEDSAVYLCASSTLDGNEQFFGPGTRLTVL.

The V gene is TRBV7-9, the J gene TRBJ2-7; D may be TRBD1 (6 bases). Deletions cut 5 bases from V and 6 bases from J, with 14 bases between. Looked up from germline, CDR1 is SEHNR and CDR2 is FQNEAQ (reference sequence). The CDR3 has 13 residues. CDR3 amino acids: CASSIQQGTEQYF. CDR3 sequence (DNA): TGTGCCAGCAGCATCCAACAGGGTACCGAGCAGTACTTC.

The chain couples TRBV7-9 to TRBJ2-5, with 10 bases lining up with TRBD1. With V trimmed by 0 bases and J by 3 bases, 10 bases remained unmatched. CDR1 SEHNR and CDR2 FQNEAQ come from the germline V gene (reference sequence). The CDR3 extends over 18 amino acids. The CDR3 DNA reads TGTGCCAGCAGCTTAGCCTTCCGGAGGGACAGGGGTGAAGAGACCCAGTACTTC. As protein: CASSLAFRRDRGEETQYF.

The chain joins TRBV7-9 to TRBJ2-7; D perhaps matches TRBD2 (5 bases). V was trimmed by 3 bases and J by 6 bases, leaving 9 bases between them. Germline CDR1 SEHNR, CDR2 FQNEAQ (reference sequence). This CDR3 comprises 12 residues. CDR3: CASSLVAREQYF. CDR3 in DNA: TGTGCCAGCAGCTTGGTAGCGCGCGAGCAGTACTTC.

The J gene is TRBJ1-4, the V gene TRBV7-2; perhaps TRBD1 as D (5 bases). In germline, CDR1 is SGHTA, CDR2 FQGNSA. Trimming cost V 2 bases and J 10 bases, with 14 bases left between them. CDR3 length: 14 residues. CDR3 in amino acids: CASSLSRASGKLFF. The CDR3 DNA reads TGTGCCAGCAGCTTAAGCAGGGCATCGGGAAAACTGTTTTTT.

The rearrangement links TRBV5-6 to TRBJ2-7, with TRBD2 matching 14 bases. This CDR3 spans 14 amino acids. Per germline, CDR1 SGHDT and CDR2 YYEEEE. The V gene end was trimmed by 4 bases and the J gene end by 12 bases; junction bases not matched to a gene: 9. This chain's CDR3 is CASSLTGTSGSWYF. The CDR3, as DNA: TGTGCCAGCAGCCTGACGGGGACTAGCGGGAGTTGGTACTTC.

The CDR3 nucleotides read TGTGCCAGCAGTCCCCCCGGGCCCCGAAGTGGCTACACCTTC. This translates into CASSPPGPRSGYTF. The V call is TRBV28, the J call TRBJ1-2, with D uncertain. CDR3 length: 14 amino acids. Trimming shortened V by 5 bases and J by 7 bases, and 17 bases separated the two germline ends. CDR1 and CDR2 (germline): MDHEN, SYDVKM.

The chain combines TRBV6-1 with TRBJ2-1; 9 nucleotides align to TRBD2. V was pared by 6 bases and J by 5 bases, with 2 bases of the junction left unmatched. Germline CDR1 MNHNS, CDR2 SASEGT. CDR3 length: 13 amino acids. The CDR3 sequence is CASRRTSDNEQFF. In nucleotides, the CDR3 is TGTGCCAGCAGGCGGACTAGCGACAATGAGCAGTTCTTC.

This rearrangement joins TRBV28 to TRBJ2-1; 12 bases fit TRBD2. Germline trimming cut 9 bases from V and 7 bases from J; bases unmatched to any gene: 16. This CDR3 is built from 17 residues. Per the germline V gene, CDR1 is MDHEN and CDR2 is SYDVKM. The CDR3 region is CASSGGLAGGPRNEQFF. The CDR3 region has the DNA TGTGCCAGTTCCGGTGGGCTAGCGGGAGGGCCGCGAAATGAGCAGTTCTTC.

The rearrangement joins TRBV27 to TRBJ1-1; D is unclear. The germline V gene encodes CDR1 MNHEY and CDR2 SMNVEV (reference sequence). Trimming removed 4 bases at V and 2 bases at J, with 8 bases between. The CDR3 runs to 13 residues. The CDR3 protein is CASSSLPNTEAFF. CDR3 DNA sequence: TGTGCCAGCAGTTCCCTCCCTAACACTGAAGCTTTCTTT.

The gene calls are TRBV7-3 and TRBJ2-5, with 7 positions matching TRBD1. The V gene's germline CDR1 is SGHTA and CDR2 FQGTGA. With V trimmed by 6 bases and J by 3 bases, 10 bases remained unmatched. This CDR3 region has 15 residues. The CDR3: CASSRGRDREETQYF. Written as DNA, the CDR3 is TGTGCCAGCAGTCGGGGTCGGGACAGAGAAGAGACCCAGTACTTC.

CDR3 DNA: TGTGCCAGTAGCATCGGTCTGGTTGCGGGAGGGTCGGTAGAGACCCAGTACTTC. It specifies CASSIGLVAGGSVETQYF. This rearrangement joins TRBV19 to TRBJ2-5, with 9 positions matching TRBD2. Germline V gene lookup returns CDR1 LNHDA and CDR2 SQIVND (reference sequence). The trim removed 6 bases at V and 4 bases at J, leaving 18 bases unmatched. The CDR3 loop spans 18 amino acids.

The chain employs TRBV15 and TRBJ2-1; 8 bases align to TRBD2. CDR3 size: 14 residues. V shed 0 bases, J shed 10 bases, and the junction held 5 bases outside the gene matches. Per the germline V gene, CDR1 is LNHNV and CDR2 is YYDKDF (reference sequence). This chain's CDR3 is CATSRDISGAEQFF. Here the CDR3 DNA reads TGTGCCACCAGCAGAGACATTAGCGGGGCCGAGCAGTTCTTC.